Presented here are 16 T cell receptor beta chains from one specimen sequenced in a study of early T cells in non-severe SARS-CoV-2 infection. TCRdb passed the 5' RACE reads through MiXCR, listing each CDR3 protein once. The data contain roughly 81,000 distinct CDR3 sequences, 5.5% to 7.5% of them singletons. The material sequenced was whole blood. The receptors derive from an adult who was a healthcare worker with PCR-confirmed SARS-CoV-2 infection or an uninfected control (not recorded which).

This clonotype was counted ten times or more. Here the CDR3 DNA reads TGTGCCAGCACCGGGACAGAGAGCCTCTACGAGCAGTACTTC. Its translation is CASTGTESLYEQYF. The chain couples TRBV2 to TRBJ2-7, with 7 bases identical to TRBD1. The J segment lost 3 bases and the V segment lost 7 bases, leaving 9 bases of the junction unmatched. Per the germline V gene, CDR1 is SNHLY and CDR2 is FYNNEI. The CDR3 is 14 amino acids.

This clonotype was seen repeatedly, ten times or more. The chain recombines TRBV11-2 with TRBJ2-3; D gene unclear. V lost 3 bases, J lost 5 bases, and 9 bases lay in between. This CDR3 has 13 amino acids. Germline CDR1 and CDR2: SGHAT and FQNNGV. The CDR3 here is CASSFELGDTQYF. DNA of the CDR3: TGTGCCAGCAGCTTCGAGTTAGGAGATACGCAGTATTTT.

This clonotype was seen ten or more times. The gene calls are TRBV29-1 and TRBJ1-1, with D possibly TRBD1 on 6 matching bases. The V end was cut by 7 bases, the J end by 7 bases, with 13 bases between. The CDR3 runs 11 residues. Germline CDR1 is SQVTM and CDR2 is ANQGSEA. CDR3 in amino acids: CSADSPGEAFF. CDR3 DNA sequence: TGCAGCGCGGACAGCCCGGGTGAAGCTTTCTTT.

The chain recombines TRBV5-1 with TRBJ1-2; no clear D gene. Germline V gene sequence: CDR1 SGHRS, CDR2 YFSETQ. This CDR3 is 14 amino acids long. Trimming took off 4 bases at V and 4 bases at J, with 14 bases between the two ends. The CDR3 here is CASSLRKDGYGYTF. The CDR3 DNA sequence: TGCGCCAGCAGCCTGAGAAAGGACGGCTATGGCTACACCTTC.

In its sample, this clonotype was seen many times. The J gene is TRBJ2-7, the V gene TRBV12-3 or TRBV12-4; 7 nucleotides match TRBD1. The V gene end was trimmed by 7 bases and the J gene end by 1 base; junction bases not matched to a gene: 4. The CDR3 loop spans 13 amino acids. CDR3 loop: CASMLGQSYEQYF. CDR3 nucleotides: TGTGCCAGCATGCTGGGACAGTCCTACGAGCAGTACTTC.

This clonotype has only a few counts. CDR3 sequence reads: CASRPVPGLETQYF. CDR3 bases: TGTGCCAGCAGACCTGTACCGGGACTAGAGACCCAGTACTTC. The chain recombines TRBV27 with TRBJ2-5; possible D gene TRBD2, 6 bases. CDR1 and CDR2 (germline): MNHEY, SMNVEV (reference sequence). The CDR3 loop spans 14 amino acids. Trimming took off 6 bases at V and 4 bases at J, with 15 bases between the two ends.

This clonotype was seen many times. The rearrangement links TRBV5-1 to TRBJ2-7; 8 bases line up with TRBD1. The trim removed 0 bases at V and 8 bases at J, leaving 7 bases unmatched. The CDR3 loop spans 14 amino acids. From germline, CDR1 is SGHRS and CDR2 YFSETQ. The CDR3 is CASSLGQGSPQQYF. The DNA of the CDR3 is TGCGCCAGCAGCTTGGGACAGGGGTCCCCCCAGCAGTACTTC.

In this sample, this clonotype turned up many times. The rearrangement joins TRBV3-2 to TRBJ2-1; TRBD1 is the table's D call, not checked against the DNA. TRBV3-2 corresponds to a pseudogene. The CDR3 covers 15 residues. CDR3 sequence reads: CASSQETGSYNEQFF. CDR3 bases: TGTGCCAGCAGCCAAGAGACAGGCTCCTACAATGAGCAGTTCTTC.

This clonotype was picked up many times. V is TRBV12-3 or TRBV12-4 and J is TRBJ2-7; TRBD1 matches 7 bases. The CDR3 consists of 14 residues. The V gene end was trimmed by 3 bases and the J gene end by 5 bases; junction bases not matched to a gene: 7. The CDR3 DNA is TGTGCCAGCAGTTTTACAGGGGCTAGGAACGAGCAGTACTTC. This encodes CASSFTGARNEQYF.

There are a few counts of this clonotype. CDR3 residues: CASSPETGSYGYTF. The CDR3 DNA reads as TGTGCCAGCTCACCCGAGACAGGGTCCTATGGCTACACCTTC. V usage is TRBV18 and J usage is TRBJ1-2, with 7 bases lining up with TRBD1. With V trimmed by 3 bases and J by 4 bases, 5 bases remained unmatched. The CDR3 length is 14 residues. Germline values: CDR1 KGHSH, CDR2 LQKENI.

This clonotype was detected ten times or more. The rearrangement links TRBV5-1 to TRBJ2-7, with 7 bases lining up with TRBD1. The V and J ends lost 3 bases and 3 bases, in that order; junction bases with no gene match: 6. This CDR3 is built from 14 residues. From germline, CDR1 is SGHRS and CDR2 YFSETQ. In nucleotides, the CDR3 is TGCGCCAGCAGCTCCGGGGACAGTTTCTACGAGCAGTACTTC. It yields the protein CASSSGDSFYEQYF. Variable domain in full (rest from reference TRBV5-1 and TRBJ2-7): KAGVTQTPRYLIKTRGQQVTLSCSPISGHRSVSWYQQTPGQGLQFLFEYFSETQRNKGNFPGRFSGRQFSNSRSEMNVSTLELGDSALYLCASSSGDSFYEQYFGPGTRLTVT.

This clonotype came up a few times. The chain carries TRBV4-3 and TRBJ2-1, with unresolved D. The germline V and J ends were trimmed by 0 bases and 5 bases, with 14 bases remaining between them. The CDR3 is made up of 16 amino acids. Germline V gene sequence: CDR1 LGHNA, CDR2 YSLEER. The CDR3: CASSQDFEVSDNEQFF. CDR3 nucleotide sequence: TGCGCCAGCAGCCAAGATTTTGAGGTTTCGGACAATGAGCAGTTCTTC.

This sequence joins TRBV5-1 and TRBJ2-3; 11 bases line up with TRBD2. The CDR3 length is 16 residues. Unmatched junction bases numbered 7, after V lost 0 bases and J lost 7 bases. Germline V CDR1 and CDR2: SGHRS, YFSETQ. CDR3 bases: TGCGCCAGCAGCTTGGGCCTAGCGGGAGGCCACAATACGCAGTATTTT. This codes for CASSLGLAGGHNTQYF.

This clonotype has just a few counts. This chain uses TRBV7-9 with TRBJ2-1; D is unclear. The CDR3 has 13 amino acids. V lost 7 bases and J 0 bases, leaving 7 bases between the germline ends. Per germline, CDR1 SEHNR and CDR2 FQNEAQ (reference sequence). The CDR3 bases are TGTGCCAGCACGCCGGGCTCCTACAATGAGCAGTTCTTC. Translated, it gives CASTPGSYNEQFF.

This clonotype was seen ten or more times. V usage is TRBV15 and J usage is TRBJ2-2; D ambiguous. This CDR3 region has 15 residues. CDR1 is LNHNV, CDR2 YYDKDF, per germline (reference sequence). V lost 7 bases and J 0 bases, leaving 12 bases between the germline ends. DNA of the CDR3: TGTGCCACCAACCGAGACATAACGAACACCGGGGAGCTGTTTTTT. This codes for CATNRDITNTGELFF.

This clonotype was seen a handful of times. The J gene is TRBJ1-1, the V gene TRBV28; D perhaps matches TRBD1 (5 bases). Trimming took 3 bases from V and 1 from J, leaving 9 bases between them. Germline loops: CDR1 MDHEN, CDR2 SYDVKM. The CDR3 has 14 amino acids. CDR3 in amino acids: CASSFPQGNTEAFF. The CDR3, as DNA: TGTGCCAGCAGTTTCCCCCAGGGGAACACTGAAGCTTTCTTT.